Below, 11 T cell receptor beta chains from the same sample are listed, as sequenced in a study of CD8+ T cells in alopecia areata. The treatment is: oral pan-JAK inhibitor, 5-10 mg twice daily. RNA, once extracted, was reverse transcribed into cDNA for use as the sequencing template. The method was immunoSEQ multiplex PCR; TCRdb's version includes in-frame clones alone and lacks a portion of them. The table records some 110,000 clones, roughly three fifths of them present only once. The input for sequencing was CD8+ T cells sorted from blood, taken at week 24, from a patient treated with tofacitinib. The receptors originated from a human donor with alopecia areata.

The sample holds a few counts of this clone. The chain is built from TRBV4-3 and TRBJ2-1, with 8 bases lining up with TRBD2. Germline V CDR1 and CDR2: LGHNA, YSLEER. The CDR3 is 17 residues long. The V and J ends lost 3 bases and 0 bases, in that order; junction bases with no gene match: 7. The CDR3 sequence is CASSHVRAGVSYNEQFF. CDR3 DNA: TGCGCCAGCAGCCACGTGAGAGCGGGGGTCTCCTACAATGAGCAGTTCTTC.

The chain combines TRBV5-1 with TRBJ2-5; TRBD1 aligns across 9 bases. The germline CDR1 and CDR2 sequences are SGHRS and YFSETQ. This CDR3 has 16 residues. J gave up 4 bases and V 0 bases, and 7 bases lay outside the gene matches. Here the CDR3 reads CASSLGGQGGPETQYF. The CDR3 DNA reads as TGCGCCAGCAGCTTGGGGGGACAGGGCGGCCCAGAGACCCAGTACTTC.

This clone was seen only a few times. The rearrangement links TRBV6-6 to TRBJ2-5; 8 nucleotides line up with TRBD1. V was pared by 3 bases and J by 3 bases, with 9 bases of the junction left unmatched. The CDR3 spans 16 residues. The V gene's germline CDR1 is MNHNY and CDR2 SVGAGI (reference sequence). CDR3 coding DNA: TGTGCCAGCAGTTATTTCCTCAGGGGGCTGGAAGAGACCCAGTACTTC. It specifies CASSYFLRGLEETQYF.

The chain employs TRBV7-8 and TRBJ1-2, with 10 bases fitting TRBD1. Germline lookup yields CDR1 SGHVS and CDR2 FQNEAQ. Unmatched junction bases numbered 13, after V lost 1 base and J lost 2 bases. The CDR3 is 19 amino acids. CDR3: CASSLDLGTGVLLNYGYTF. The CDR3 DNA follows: TGTGCCAGCAGCTTAGATCTCGGGACAGGGGTCCTCCTAAACTATGGCTACACCTTC.

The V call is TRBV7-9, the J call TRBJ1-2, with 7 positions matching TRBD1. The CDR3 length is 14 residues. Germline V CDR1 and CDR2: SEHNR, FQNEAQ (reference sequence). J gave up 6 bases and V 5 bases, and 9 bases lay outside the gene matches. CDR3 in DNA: TGTGCCAGCAGCCTCTATCGACAGGGCGATGGCTACACCTTC. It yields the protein CASSLYRQGDGYTF.

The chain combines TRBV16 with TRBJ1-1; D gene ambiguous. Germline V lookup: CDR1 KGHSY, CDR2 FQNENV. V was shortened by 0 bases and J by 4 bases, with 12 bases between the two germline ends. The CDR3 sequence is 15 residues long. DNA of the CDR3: TGTGCCAGCAGCCAATCTTATGGGTCCCGCACTGAAGCTTTCTTT. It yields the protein CASSQSYGSRTEAFF.

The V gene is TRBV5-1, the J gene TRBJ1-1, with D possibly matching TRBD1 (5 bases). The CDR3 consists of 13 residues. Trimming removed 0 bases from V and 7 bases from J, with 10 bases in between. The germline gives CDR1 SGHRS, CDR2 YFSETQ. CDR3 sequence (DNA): TGCGCCAGCAGCTTGGCCGGGGACCTTGAAGCTTTCTTT. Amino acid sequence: CASSLAGDLEAFF.

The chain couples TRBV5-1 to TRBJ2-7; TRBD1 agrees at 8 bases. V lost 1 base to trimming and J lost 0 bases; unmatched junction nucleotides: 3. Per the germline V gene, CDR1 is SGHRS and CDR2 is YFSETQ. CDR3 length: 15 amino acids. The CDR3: CASSLRQGSSYEQYF. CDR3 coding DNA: TGCGCCAGCAGCTTGCGACAGGGGAGCTCCTACGAGCAGTACTTC.

In DNA form, the CDR3 reads TGCGCCAGTTCCCCGGGACTAGCGGATAACTCCTACGAGCAGTACTTC. It yields the protein CASSPGLADNSYEQYF. V is TRBV4-1 and J is TRBJ2-7; TRBD2 matches at 11 bases. Germline V gene data show CDR1 as MGHRA and CDR2 as YSYEKL. The V segment lost 9 bases and the J segment 0 bases; nucleotides outside the gene matches: 10. The CDR3 has 16 amino acids.

CDR3 sequence reads: CASSLDRESEEKLFF. In DNA, the CDR3 is TGTGCCAGTAGTTTGGACAGGGAATCGGAGGAAAAACTGTTTTTT. The chain has TRBV19 and TRBJ1-4, with 8 bases aligning to TRBD1. The CDR3 is 15 residues long. CDR1 LNHDA and CDR2 SQIVND come from the germline V gene (reference sequence). With V trimmed by 5 bases and J by 8 bases, 10 bases remained unmatched. The complete variable domain, with remaining parts taken from reference TRBV19 and TRBJ1-4, reads DGGITQSPKYLFRKEGQNVTLSCEQNLNHDAMYWYRQDPGQGLRLIYYSQIVNDFQKGDIAEGYSVSREKKESFPLTVTSAQKNPTAFYLCASSLDRESEEKLFFGSGTQLSVL.

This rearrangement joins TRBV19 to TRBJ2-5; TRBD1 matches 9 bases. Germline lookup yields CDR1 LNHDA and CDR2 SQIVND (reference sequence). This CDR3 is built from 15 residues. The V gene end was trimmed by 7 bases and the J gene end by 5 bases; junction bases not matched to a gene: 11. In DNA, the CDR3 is TGTGCCAGTAATACAGTACAGGGGGCCTTGGAGACCCAGTACTTC. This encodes CASNTVQGALETQYF.